This paragraph reports one T cell receptor (beta chain). Its specificity is unknown. The source of the sample is a study of T cells in narcolepsy. Study overall: Patients with NT1 or NT2 and healthy control donors were enrolled.

Germline values: CDR1 LNHDA, CDR2 SQIVND (reference sequence). The ends were cut back, 0 bases at V and 4 bases at J, with 14 bases in the middle. The CDR3 length is 16 residues. General study findings and limits: Autoreactive clonotypes reportedly recurred in blood of same and different patients, not controls. Same-patient CSF and blood CD4+ T cell clonotypes included HCRT-specific and TRIB2-specific autoreactive ones.

Only in-frame clones appear in the TCRdb table, and some are missing; sequencing was by immunoSEQ multiplex PCR. Altogether 30,000 or so clones are present, roughly four fifths being singletons, with the ten largest covering under 1.3%. The rearrangement uses TRBV19 and TRBJ2-3; D perhaps matches TRBD1 (7 bases). This clonotype was sampled from a human donor with narcolepsy. The sequenced sample consisted of CD45RA- memory CD4+ T cells from PBMCs. This CDR3 reads CASSIDRGGTADTQYF. CDR3 nucleotide sequence: TGTGCCAGTAGTATAGATCGCGGCGGGACAGCAGATACGCAGTATTTT.